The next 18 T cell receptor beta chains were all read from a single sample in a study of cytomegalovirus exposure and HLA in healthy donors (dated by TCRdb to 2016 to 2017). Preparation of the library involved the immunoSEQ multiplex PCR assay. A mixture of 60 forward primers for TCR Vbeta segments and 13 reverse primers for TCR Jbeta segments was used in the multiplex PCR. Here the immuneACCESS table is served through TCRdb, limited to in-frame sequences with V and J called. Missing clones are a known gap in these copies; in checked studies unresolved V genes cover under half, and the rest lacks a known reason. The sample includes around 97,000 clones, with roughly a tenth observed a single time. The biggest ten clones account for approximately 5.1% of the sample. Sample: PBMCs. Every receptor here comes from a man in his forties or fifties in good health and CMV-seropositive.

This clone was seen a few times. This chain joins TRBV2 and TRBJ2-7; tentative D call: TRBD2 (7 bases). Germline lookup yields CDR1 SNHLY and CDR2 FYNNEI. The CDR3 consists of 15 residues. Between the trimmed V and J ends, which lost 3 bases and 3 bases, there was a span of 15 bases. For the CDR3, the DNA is TGTGCCAGCAGTGATGGACTAGGGGGGGTCTACGAGCAGTACTTC. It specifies CASSDGLGGVYEQYF.

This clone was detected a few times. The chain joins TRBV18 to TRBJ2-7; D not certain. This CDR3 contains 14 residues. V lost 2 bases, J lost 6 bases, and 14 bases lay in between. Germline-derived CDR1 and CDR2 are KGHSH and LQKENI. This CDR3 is CASSPGVQDLEQYF. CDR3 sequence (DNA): TGTGCCAGCTCACCAGGCGTTCAGGATCTCGAGCAGTACTTC. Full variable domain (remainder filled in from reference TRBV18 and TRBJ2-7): NAGVMQNPRHLVRRRGQEARLRCSPMKGHSHVYWYRQLPEEGLKFMVYLQKENIIDESGMPKERFSAEFPKEGPSILRIQQVVRGDSAAYFCASSPGVQDLEQYFGPGTRLTVT.

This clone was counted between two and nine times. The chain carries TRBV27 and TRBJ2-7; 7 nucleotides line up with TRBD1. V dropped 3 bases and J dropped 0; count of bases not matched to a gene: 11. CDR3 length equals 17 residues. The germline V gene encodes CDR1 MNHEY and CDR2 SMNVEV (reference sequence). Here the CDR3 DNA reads TGTGCCAGCAGTTTCCGCACCGGGACAGAGAACTCCTACGAGCAGTACTTC. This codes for CASSFRTGTENSYEQYF.

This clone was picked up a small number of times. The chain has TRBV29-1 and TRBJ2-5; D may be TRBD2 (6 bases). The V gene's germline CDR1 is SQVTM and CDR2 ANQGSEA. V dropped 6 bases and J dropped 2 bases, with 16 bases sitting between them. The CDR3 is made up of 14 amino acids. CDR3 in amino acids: CSVAGGPGQETQYF. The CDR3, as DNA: TGCAGCGTCGCCGGAGGGCCAGGGCAAGAGACCCAGTACTTC.

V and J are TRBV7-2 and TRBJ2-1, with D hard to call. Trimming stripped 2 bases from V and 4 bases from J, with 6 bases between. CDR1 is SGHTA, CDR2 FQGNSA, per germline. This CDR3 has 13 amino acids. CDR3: CASSLNRYNEQFF. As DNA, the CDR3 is TGTGCCAGCAGCTTAAACCGGTACAATGAGCAGTTCTTC.

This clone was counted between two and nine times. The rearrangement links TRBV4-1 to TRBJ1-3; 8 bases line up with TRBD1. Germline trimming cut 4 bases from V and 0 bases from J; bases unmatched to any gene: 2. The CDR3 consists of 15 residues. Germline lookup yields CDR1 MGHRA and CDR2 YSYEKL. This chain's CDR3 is CASSPGTGSGNTIYF. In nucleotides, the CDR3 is TGCGCCAGCAGCCCCGGGACAGGCTCTGGAAACACCATATATTTT.

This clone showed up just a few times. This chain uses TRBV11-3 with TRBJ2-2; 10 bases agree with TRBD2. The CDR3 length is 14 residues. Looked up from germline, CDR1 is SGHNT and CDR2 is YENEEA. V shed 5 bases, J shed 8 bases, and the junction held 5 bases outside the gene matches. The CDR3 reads CASSPLAGEGELFF. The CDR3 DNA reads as TGTGCCAGCAGCCCTCTAGCGGGAGAGGGGGAGCTGTTTTTT. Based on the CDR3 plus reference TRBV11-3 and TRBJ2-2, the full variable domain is EAGVVQSPRYKIIEKKQPVAFWCNPISGHNTLYWYLQNLGQGPELLIRYENEEAVDDSQLPKDRFSAERLKGVDSTLKIQPAELGDSAVYLCASSPLAGEGELFFGEGSRLTVL.

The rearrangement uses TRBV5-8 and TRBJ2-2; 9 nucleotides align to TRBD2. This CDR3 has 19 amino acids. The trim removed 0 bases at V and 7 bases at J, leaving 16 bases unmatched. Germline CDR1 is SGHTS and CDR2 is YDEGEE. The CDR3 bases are TGTGCCAGCAGCTTGGCAGTTGGTAGCGGGAGTCTACGAGTCGGGGAGCTGTTTTTT. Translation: CASSLAVGSGSLRVGELFF.

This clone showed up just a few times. CDR3 nucleotide sequence: TGTGCCAGCAGTGCCCGACCCCCTGGGACAGGGATCTACGAGCAGTACTTC. The encoded protein is CASSARPPGTGIYEQYF. This chain connects TRBV2 to TRBJ2-7; 9 nucleotides align to TRBD1. This CDR3 comprises 17 residues. CDR1 is SNHLY and CDR2 is FYNNEI in the germline V gene. Germline trimming cut 4 bases from V and 3 bases from J; bases unmatched to any gene: 13.

The CDR3 region is CASSRGDKQDNTEAFF. The CDR3 nucleotides read TGTGCCAGCAGCCGTGGGGACAAACAGGACAACACTGAAGCTTTCTTT. The J gene is TRBJ1-1, the V gene TRBV4-2; D is perhaps TRBD1 (6 bases). Trimming stripped 4 bases from V and 2 bases from J, with 17 bases between. The CDR3 extends over 16 amino acids. Germline V gene sequence: CDR1 LGHNA, CDR2 YNFKEQ.

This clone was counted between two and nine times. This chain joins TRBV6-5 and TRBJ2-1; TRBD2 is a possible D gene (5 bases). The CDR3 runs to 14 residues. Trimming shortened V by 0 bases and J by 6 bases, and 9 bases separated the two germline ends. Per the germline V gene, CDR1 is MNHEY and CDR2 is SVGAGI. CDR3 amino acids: CASSYSTSLNEQFF. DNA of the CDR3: TGTGCCAGCAGTTACTCTACTAGTCTCAATGAGCAGTTCTTC.

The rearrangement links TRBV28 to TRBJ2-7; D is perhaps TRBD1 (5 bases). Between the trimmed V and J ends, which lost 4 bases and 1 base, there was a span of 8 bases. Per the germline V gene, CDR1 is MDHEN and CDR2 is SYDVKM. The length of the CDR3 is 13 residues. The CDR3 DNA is TGTGCCAGCAGTTCTTACAGGTCCTACGAGCAGTACTTC. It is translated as CASSSYRSYEQYF.

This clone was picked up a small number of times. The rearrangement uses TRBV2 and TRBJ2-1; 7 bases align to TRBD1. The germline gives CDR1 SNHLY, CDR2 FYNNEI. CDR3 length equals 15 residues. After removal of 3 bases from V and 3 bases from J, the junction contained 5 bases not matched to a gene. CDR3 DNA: TGTGCCAGCAGTGACGCGAACAGGGGCTACAATGAGCAGTTCTTC. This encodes CASSDANRGYNEQFF.

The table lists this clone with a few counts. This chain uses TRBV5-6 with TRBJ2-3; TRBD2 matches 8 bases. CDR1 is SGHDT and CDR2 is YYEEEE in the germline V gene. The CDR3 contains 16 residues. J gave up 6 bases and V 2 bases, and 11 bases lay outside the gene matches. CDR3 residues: CASSLTSGPPRDTQYF. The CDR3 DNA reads TGTGCCAGCAGCTTAACTAGCGGCCCCCCGCGGGATACGCAGTATTTT.

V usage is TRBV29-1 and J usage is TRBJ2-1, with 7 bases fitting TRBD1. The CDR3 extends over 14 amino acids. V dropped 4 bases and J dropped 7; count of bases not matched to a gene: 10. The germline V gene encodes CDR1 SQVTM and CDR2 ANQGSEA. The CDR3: CSVVKGATGNEQFF. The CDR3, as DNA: TGCAGCGTTGTCAAGGGGGCAACCGGGAATGAGCAGTTCTTC.

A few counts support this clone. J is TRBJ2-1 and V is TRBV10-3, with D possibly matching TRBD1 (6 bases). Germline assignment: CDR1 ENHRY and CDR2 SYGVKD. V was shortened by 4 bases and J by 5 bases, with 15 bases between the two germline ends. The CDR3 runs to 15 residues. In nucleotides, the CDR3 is TGTGCCATCAGTGGCACAGGGAGTAAAGACAATGAGCAGTTCTTC. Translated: CAISGTGSKDNEQFF.

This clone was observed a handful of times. CDR3 sequence (DNA): TGTGCCAGCAGTGGTGGGACAGGGGGCTATCAGCCCCAGCATTTT. Translated: CASSGGTGGYQPQHF. This chain connects TRBV2 to TRBJ1-5; 12 bases line up with TRBD1. In germline, CDR1 is SNHLY, CDR2 FYNNEI. The V segment lost 4 bases and the J segment 5 bases; nucleotides outside the gene matches: 3. This CDR3 is 15 amino acids long.

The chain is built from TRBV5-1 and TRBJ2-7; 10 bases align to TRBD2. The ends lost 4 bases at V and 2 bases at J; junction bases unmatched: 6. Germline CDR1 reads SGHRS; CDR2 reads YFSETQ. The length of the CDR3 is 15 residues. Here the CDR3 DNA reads TGCGCCAGCAGCCCGGGGACTAGCGTCGCCTACGAGCAGTACTTC. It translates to CASSPGTSVAYEQYF.